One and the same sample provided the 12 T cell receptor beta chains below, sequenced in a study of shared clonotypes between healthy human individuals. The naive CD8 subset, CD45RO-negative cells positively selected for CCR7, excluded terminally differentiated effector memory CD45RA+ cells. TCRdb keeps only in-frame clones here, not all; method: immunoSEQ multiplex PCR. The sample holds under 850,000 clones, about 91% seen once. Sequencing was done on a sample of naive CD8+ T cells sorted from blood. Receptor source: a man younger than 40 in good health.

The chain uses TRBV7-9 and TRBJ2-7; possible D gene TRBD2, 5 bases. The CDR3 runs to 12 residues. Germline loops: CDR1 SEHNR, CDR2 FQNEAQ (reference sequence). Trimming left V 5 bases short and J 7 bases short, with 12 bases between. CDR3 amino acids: CASSAGLREQYF. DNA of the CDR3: TGTGCCAGCAGCGCGGGCCTGAGGGAGCAGTACTTC. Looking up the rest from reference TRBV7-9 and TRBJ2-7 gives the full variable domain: DTGVSQNPRHKITKRGQNVTFRCDPISEHNRLYWYRQTLGQGPEFLTYFQNEAQLEKSRLLSDRFSAERPKGSFSTLEIQRTEQGDSAMYLCASSAGLREQYFGPGTRLTVT.

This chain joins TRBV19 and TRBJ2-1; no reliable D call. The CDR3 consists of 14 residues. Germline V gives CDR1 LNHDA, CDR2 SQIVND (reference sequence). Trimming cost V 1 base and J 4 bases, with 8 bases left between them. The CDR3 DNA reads TGTGCCAGTAGTATAGCTCAGGCGTACAATGAGCAGTTCTTC. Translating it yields CASSIAQAYNEQFF.

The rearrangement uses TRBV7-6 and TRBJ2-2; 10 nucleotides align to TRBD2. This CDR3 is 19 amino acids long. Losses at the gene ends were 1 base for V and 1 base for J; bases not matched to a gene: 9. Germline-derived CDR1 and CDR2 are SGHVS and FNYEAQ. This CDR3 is CASSLVSSGSLLNTGELFF. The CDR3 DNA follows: TGTGCCAGCAGCTTAGTGTCTAGCGGGAGTTTATTGAACACCGGGGAGCTGTTTTTT.

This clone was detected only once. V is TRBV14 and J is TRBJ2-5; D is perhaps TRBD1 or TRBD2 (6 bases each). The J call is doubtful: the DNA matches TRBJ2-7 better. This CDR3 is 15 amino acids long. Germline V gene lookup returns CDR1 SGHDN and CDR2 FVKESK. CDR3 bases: TGTGCCAGCAGCCAAGGAACAGGGACTTCCTACGAGCAGTACTTC. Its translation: CASSQGTGTSYEQYF.

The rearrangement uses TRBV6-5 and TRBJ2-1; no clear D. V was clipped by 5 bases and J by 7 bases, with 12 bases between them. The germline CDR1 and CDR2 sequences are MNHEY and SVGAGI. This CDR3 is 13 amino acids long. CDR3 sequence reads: CASSPTLRNEQFF. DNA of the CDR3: TGTGCCAGCAGTCCCACTTTACGTAATGAGCAGTTCTTC.

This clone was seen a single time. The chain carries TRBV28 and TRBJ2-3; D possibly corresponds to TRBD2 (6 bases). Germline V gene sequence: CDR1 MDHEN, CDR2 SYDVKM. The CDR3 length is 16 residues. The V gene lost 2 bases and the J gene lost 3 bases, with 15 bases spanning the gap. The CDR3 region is CASSLGPGRGTDTQYF. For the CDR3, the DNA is TGTGCCAGCAGTTTAGGGCCGGGGCGGGGAACAGATACGCAGTATTTT. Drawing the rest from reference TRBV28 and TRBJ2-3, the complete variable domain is DVKVTQSSRYLVKRTGEKVFLECVQDMDHENMFWYRQDPGLGLRLIYFSYDVKMKEKGDIPEGYSVSREKKERFSLILESASTNQTSMYLCASSLGPGRGTDTQYFGPGTRLTVL.

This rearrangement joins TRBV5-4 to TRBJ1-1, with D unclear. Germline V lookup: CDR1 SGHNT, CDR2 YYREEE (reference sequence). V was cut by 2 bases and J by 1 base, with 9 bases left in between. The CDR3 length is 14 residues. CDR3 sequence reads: CASSFREGNTEAFF. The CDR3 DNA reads TGTGCCAGCAGCTTTCGGGAGGGGAACACTGAAGCTTTCTTT. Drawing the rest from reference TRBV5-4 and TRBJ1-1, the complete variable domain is ETGVTQSPTHLIKTRGQQVTLRCSSQSGHNTVSWYQQALGQGPQFIFQYYREEENGRGNFPPRFSGLQFPNYSSELNVNALELDDSALYLCASSFREGNTEAFFGQGTRLTVV.

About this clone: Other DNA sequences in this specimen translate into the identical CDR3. The CDR3 sequence: CAWSPDSSYEQYF. The CDR3 DNA is TGTGCCTGGAGCCCTGACAGCTCCTACGAGCAGTACTTC. The chain has TRBV30 and TRBJ2-7, with D maybe TRBD1 (5 bases). Germline CDR1 GTSNPN, CDR2 SVGIG (reference sequence). V was cut by 3 bases and J by 0 bases, with 9 bases left in between. This CDR3 has 13 residues.

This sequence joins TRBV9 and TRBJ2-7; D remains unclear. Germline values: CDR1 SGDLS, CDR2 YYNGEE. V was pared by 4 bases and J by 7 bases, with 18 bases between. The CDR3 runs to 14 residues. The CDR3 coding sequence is TGTGCCAGCAGCCCACCGACTCGTCCCGGGGAGCAGTACTTC. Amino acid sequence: CASSPPTRPGEQYF.

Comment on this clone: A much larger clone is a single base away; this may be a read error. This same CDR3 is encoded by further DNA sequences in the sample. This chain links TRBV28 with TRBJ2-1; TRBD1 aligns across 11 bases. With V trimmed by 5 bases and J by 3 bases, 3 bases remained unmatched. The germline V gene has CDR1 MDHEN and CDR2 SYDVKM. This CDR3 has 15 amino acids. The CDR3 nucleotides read TGTGCCAGCAGTCCCGGGACAGGGGGCTACAATGAGCAGTTCTTC. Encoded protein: CASSPGTGGYNEQFF.

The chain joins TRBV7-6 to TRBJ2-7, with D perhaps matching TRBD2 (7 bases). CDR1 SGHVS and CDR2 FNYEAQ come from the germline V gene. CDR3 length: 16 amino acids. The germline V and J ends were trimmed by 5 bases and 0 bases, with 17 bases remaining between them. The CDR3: CASSALGGTTSYEQYF. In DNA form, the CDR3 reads TGTGCCAGCAGCGCCCTGGGGGGGACAACCTCCTACGAGCAGTACTTC.

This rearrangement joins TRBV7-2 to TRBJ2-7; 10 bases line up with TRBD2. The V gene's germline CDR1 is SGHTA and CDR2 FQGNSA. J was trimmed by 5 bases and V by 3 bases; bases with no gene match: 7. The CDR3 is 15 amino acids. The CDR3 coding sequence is TGTGCCAGCAGCTTCGTAACTAGCGGGAAAGACGAGCAGTACTTC. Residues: CASSFVTSGKDEQYF.